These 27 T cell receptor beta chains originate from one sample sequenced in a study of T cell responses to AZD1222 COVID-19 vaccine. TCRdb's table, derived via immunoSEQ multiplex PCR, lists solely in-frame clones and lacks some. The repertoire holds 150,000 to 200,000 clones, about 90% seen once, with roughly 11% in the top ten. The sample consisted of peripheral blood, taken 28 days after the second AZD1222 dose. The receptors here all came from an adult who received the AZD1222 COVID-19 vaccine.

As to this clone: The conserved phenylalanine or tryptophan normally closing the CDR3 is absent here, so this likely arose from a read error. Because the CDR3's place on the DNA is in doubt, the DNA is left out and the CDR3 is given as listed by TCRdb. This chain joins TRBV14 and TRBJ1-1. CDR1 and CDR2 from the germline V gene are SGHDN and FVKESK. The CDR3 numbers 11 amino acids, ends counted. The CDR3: CASSQPRPSPL.

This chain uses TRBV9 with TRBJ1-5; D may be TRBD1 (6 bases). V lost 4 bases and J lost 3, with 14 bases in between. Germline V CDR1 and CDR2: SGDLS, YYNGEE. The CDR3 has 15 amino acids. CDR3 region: CASSPGHHDNQPQHF. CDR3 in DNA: TGTGCCAGCAGCCCGGGACACCATGACAATCAGCCCCAGCATTTT. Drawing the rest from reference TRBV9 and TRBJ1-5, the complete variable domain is DSGVTQTPKHLITATGQRVTLRCSPRSGDLSVYWYQQSLDQGLQFLIQYYNGEERAKGNILERFSAQQFPDLHSELNLSSLELGDSALYFCASSPGHHDNQPQHFGDGTRLSIL.

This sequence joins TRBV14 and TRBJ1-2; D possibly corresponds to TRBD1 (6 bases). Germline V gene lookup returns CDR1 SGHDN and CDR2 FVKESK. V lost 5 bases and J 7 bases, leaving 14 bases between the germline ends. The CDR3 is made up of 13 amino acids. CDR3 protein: CASSGGGASGYTF. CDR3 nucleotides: TGTGCCAGCAGCGGTGGGGGGGCCAGTGGCTACACCTTC.

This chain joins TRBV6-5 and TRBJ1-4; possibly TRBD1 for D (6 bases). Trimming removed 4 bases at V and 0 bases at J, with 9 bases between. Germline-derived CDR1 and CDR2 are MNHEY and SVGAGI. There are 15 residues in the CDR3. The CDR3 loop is CASSWAGATNEKLFF. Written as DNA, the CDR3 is TGTGCCAGCAGTTGGGCAGGGGCAACTAATGAAAAACTGTTTTTT.

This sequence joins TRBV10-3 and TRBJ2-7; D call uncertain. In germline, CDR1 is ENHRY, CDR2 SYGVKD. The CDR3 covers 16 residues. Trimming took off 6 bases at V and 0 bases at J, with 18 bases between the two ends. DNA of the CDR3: TGTGCCATCAGCACTCCCGGGCAACCTAACTCCTACGAGCAGTACTTC. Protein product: CAISTPGQPNSYEQYF.

The CDR3 sequence: CASSMVPGSGNTIYF. The CDR3 DNA follows: TGTGCCAGTAGTATGGTTCCAGGGTCTGGAAACACCATATATTTT. The J gene is TRBJ1-3, the V gene TRBV19; D may be TRBD1 (5 bases). V was shortened by 3 bases and J by 1 base, with 10 bases between the two germline ends. CDR1 and CDR2 from the germline V gene are LNHDA and SQIVND (reference sequence). This CDR3 is 15 amino acids long.

CDR3 sequence reads: CASSLEQGTYGYTF. The CDR3 nucleotides read TGTGCCAGCAGCTTAGAACAGGGAACCTATGGCTACACCTTC. The V and J genes are TRBV13 and TRBJ1-2; possible D gene TRBD1, 6 bases. Per the germline V gene, CDR1 is PRHDT and CDR2 is FYEKMQ (reference sequence). Trimming took 1 base from V and 4 from J, leaving 10 bases between them. This CDR3 is 14 amino acids long.

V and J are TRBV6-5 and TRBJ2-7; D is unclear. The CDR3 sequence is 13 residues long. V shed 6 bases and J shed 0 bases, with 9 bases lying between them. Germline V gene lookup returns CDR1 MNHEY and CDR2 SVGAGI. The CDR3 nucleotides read TGTGCCAGCAGAAAAGACGGCTCCTACGAGCAGTACTTC. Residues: CASRKDGSYEQYF.

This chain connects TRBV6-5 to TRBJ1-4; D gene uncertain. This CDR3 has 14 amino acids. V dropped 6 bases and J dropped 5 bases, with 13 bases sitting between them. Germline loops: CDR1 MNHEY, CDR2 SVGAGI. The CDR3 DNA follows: TGTGCCAGCAGAAACCGGGGAGAGAATGAAAAACTGTTTTTT. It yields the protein CASRNRGENEKLFF.

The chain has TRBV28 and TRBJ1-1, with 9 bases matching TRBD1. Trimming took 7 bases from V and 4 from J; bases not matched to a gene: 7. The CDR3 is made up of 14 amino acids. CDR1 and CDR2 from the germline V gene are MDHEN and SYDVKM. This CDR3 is CASTKQGARTEAFF. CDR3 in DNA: TGTGCCAGCACTAAACAGGGGGCGCGCACTGAAGCTTTCTTT.

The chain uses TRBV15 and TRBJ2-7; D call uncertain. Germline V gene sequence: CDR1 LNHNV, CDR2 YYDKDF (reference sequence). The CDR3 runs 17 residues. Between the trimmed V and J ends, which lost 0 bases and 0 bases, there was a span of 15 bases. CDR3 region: CATSRDLRTVDSYEQYF. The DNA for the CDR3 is TGTGCCACCAGCAGAGATCTGAGGACCGTCGACTCCTACGAGCAGTACTTC.

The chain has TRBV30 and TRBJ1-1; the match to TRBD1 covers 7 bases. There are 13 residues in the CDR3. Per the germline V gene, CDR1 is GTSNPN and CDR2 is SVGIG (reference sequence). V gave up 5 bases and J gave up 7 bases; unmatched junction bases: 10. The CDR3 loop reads CAWPGQSGLEAFF. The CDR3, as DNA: TGTGCCTGGCCGGGACAGTCGGGTCTTGAAGCTTTCTTT.

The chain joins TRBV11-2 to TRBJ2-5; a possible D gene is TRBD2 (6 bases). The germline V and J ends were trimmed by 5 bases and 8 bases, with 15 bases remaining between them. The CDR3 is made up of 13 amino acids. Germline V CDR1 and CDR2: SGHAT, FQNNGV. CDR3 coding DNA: TGTGCCAGCAGCCAGGAGGGACCCGCAACCCAGTACTTC. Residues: CASSQEGPATQYF.

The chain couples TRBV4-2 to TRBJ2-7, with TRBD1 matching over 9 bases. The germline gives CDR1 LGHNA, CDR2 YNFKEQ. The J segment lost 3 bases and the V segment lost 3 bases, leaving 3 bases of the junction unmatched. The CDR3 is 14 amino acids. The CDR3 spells CASSQAGQGYEQYF. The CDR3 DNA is TGTGCCAGCAGCCAGGCGGGACAGGGCTACGAGCAGTACTTC.

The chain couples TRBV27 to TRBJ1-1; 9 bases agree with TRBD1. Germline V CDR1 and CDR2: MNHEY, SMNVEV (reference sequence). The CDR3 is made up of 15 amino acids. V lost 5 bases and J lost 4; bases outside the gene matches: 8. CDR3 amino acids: CASSRNRGQSTEAFF. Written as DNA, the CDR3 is TGTGCCAGCAGTAGAAACAGGGGGCAAAGCACTGAAGCTTTCTTT.

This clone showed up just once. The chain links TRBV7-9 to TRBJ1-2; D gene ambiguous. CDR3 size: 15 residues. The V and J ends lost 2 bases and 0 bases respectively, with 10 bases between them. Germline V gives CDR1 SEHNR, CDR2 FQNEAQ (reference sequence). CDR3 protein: CASSLSARSNYGYTF. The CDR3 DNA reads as TGTGCCAGCAGCTTATCAGCTCGCTCTAACTATGGCTACACCTTC.

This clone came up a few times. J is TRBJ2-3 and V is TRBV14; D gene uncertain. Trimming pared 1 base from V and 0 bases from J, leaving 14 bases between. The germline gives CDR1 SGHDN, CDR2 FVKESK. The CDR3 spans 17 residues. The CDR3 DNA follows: TGTGCCAGCAGCCAAGCTAAGGTACTAACTAGCACAGATACGCAGTATTTT. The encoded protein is CASSQAKVLTSTDTQYF.

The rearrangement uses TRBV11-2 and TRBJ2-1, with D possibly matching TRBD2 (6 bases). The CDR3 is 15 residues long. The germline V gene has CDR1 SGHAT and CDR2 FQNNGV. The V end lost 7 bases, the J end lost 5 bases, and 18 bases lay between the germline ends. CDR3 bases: TGTGCCAGCACCCAGATGCGGGGCGTACACAATGAGCAGTTCTTC. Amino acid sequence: CASTQMRGVHNEQFF.

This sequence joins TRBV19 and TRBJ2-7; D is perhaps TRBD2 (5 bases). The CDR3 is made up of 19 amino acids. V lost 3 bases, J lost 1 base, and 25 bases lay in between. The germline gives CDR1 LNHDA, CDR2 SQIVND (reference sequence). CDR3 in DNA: TGTGCCAGTAGTATCCAAGGTAATGACGTCGGCCAGCGGTCCTACGAGCAGTACTTC. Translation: CASSIQGNDVGQRSYEQYF.

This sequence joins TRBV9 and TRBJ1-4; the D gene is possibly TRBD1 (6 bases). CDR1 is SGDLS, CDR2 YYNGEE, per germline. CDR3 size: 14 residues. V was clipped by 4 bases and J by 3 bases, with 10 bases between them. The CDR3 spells CASSLQGSNEKLFF. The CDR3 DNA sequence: TGTGCCAGCAGCTTACAGGGATCTAATGAAAAACTGTTTTTT.

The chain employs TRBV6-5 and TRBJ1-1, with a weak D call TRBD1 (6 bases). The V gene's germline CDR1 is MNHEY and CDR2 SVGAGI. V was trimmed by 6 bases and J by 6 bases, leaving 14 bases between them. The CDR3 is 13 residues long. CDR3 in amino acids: CASRNAGAPEAFF. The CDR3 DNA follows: TGTGCCAGCAGAAATGCAGGGGCGCCTGAAGCTTTCTTT.

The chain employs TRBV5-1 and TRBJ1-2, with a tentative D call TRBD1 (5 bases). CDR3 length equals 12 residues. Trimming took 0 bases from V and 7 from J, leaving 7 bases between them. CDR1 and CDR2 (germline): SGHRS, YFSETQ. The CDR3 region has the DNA TGCGCCAGCAGCTTGGAAGGGACTGGCTACACCTTC. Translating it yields CASSLEGTGYTF.

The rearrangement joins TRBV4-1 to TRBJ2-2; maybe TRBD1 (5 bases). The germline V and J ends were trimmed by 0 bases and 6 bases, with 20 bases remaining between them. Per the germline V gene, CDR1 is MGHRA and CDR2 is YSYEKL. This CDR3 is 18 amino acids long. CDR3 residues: CASSQDRGNTLGAGELFF. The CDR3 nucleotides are TGCGCCAGCAGCCAAGATAGGGGCAATACCCTAGGGGCCGGGGAGCTGTTTTTT.

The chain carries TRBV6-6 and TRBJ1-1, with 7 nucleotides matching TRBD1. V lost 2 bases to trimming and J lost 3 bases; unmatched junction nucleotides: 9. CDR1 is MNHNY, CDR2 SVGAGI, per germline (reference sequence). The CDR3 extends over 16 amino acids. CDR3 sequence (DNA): TGTGCCAGCAGTTACGACCAGGGGGTGAGGGACACTGAAGCTTTCTTT. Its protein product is CASSYDQGVRDTEAFF.

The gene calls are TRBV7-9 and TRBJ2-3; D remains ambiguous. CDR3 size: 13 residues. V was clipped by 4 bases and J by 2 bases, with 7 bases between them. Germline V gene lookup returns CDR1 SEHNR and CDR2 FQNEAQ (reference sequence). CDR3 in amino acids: CASSSGYTDTQYF. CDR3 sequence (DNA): TGTGCCAGCAGCTCCGGATACACAGATACGCAGTATTTT.

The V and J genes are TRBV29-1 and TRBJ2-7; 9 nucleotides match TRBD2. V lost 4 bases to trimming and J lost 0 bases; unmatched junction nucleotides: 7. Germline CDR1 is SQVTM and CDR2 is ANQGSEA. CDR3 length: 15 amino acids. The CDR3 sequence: CSVGSGGRSSYEQYF. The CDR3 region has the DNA TGCAGCGTTGGTAGCGGGGGAAGGAGCTCCTACGAGCAGTACTTC.

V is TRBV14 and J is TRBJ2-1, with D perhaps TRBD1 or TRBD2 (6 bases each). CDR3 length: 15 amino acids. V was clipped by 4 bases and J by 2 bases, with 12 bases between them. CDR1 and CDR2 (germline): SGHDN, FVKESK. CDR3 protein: CASSRGAGTYNEQFF. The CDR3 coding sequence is TGTGCCAGCAGCCGGGGGGCGGGGACCTACAATGAGCAGTTCTTC.